One and the same sample provided the 27 T cell receptor beta chains below, sequenced in a study of blood T cell repertoires in COVID-19. The assay was immunoSEQ multiplex PCR, and TCRdb's table has in-frame clones only and misses some. This table has fewer than 180,000 clones, 87% appearing once. Sequences were obtained from peripheral blood. The receptor set was obtained from a woman aged 60-75 years with active or convalescent COVID-19.

The J gene is TRBJ2-3, the V gene TRBV19; 8 bases match TRBD2. The CDR3 contains 17 residues. Germline lookup yields CDR1 LNHDA and CDR2 SQIVND (reference sequence). After removal of 4 bases from V and 0 bases from J, the junction contained 9 bases not matched to a gene. CDR3 bases: TGTGCCAGTAGTACGGGACTAGGAGGTGTAAGCACAGATACGCAGTATTTT. This gives the protein CASSTGLGGVSTDTQYF.

This clone was picked up one time. The chain combines TRBV7-2 with TRBJ2-3; TRBD1 might be the D (7 bases). Germline CDR1 reads SGHTA; CDR2 reads FQGNSA. V was trimmed by 5 bases and J by 3 bases, leaving 15 bases between them. CDR3 length: 15 amino acids. Here the CDR3 DNA reads TGTGCCAGCAGCCTGCAGGGGGGCAATACAGATACGCAGTATTTT. Protein sequence: CASSLQGGNTDTQYF.

In this sample, this clone turned up a few times. The sample contains more than one DNA sequence encoding this CDR3. This chain connects TRBV18 to TRBJ1-2; D might be TRBD1 (6 bases). V dropped 6 bases and J dropped 6 bases, with 11 bases sitting between them. The CDR3 is 12 amino acids. The germline V gene encodes CDR1 KGHSH and CDR2 LQKENI. In nucleotides, the CDR3 is TGTGCCAGCTCGTCCACAGGGAATGGCTACACCTTC. The encoded protein is CASSSTGNGYTF.

J is TRBJ1-1 and V is TRBV6-5; D gene unclear. V lost 6 bases and J lost 0, with 11 bases in between. This CDR3 has 14 residues. Germline V gene lookup returns CDR1 MNHEY and CDR2 SVGAGI. CDR3 bases: TGTGCCAGCAGAAGGACTGACCTGAACACTGAAGCTTTCTTT. Translating it yields CASRRTDLNTEAFF.

The rearrangement uses TRBV5-6 and TRBJ2-3; a weak D match, TRBD2 (6 bases). V shed 6 bases and J shed 3 bases, with 17 bases lying between them. CDR1 and CDR2 (germline): SGHDT, YYEEEE. The CDR3 length is 15 residues. DNA of the CDR3: TGTGCCAGCACCGGAGGGGACTTTTTGACAGATACGCAGTATTTT. Its translation: CASTGGDFLTDTQYF.

This rearrangement joins TRBV7-9 to TRBJ2-1, with D tentatively TRBD1 (6 bases). Germline loops: CDR1 SEHNR, CDR2 FQNEAQ (reference sequence). This CDR3 contains 18 residues. V gave up 1 base and J gave up 1 base, with 17 bases separating them. The CDR3 protein is CASSLDPRWGLSYNEQFF. CDR3 coding DNA: TGTGCCAGCAGCTTAGACCCACGTTGGGGGCTGTCCTACAATGAGCAGTTCTTC.

The genes are TRBV19 and TRBJ2-3; TRBD2 agrees at 16 bases. J was trimmed by 0 bases and V by 10 bases; bases with no gene match: 7. Germline-derived CDR1 and CDR2 are LNHDA and SQIVND (reference sequence). The CDR3 contains 17 residues. In DNA, the CDR3 is TGTGCCACCTCAGGGACTAGCGGGGGGGCTAGCACAGATACGCAGTATTTT. It is translated as CATSGTSGGASTDTQYF.

This clone was observed many times. The J gene is TRBJ1-1, the V gene TRBV2; D not certain. Trimming shortened V by 3 bases and J by 6 bases, and 5 bases separated the two germline ends. Germline-derived CDR1 and CDR2 are SNHLY and FYNNEI. The CDR3 runs to 11 residues. CDR3 sequence (DNA): TGTGCCAGCAGTGAGAGCGCTGAAGCTTTCTTT. Protein product: CASSESAEAFF.

This chain links TRBV7-9 with TRBJ2-7; 14 nucleotides match TRBD2. J was trimmed by 5 bases and V by 5 bases; bases with no gene match: 8. Germline-derived CDR1 and CDR2 are SEHNR and FQNEAQ (reference sequence). This CDR3 has 16 amino acids. Here the CDR3 reads CASSIQTSGGADEQYF. The CDR3 DNA reads as TGTGCCAGCAGCATCCAGACTAGCGGGGGGGCCGACGAGCAGTACTTC.

The chain recombines TRBV15 with TRBJ2-1, with 7 nucleotides matching TRBD1. Germline loops: CDR1 LNHNV, CDR2 YYDKDF (reference sequence). V was clipped by 5 bases and J by 9 bases; unmatched bases: 7. CDR3 length: 13 amino acids. CDR3: CATSGAQGPEQFF. The CDR3 bases are TGTGCCACCAGCGGGGCACAGGGGCCTGAGCAGTTCTTC.

This clone was counted once. The chain combines TRBV2 with TRBJ1-1; the D is unclear. The germline CDR1 and CDR2 sequences are SNHLY and FYNNEI. V lost 3 bases and J lost 4, with 9 bases in between. The CDR3 length is 13 residues. The CDR3 nucleotides are TGTGCCAGCAGTGACTCGGGTTCCACTGAAGCTTTCTTT. Amino acid sequence: CASSDSGSTEAFF.

This clone was counted a few times. As DNA, the CDR3 is TGTGCCAGCTCACCGGAGGGATCCTATAATTCACCCCTCCACTTT. It codes for CASSPEGSYNSPLHF. The gene calls are TRBV18 and TRBJ1-6; D is uncertain. Germline lookup yields CDR1 KGHSH and CDR2 LQKENI. The CDR3 has 15 residues. V gave up 3 bases and J gave up 1 base, with 7 bases separating them. The full variable domain, with the rest looked up from reference TRBV18 and TRBJ1-6, is NAGVMQNPRHLVRRRGQEARLRCSPMKGHSHVYWYRQLPEEGLKFMVYLQKENIIDESGMPKERFSAEFPKEGPSILRIQQVVRGDSAAYFCASSPEGSYNSPLHFGNGTRLTVT.

J is TRBJ2-7 and V is TRBV5-6, with TRBD1 identical over 7 bases. The CDR3 runs to 14 residues. Germline trimming cut 4 bases from V and 0 bases from J; bases unmatched to any gene: 4. Germline assignment: CDR1 SGHDT and CDR2 YYEEEE. The CDR3 DNA reads TGTGCCAGCAGCCCGACAGGGAGCTCCTACGAGCAGTACTTC. Protein: CASSPTGSSYEQYF.

The sample holds a few counts of this clone. V and J are TRBV10-3 and TRBJ1-6, with D possibly matching TRBD1 (6 bases). There are 15 residues in the CDR3. Germline V gene data show CDR1 as ENHRY and CDR2 as SYGVKD. V lost 4 bases and J 6 bases, leaving 13 bases between the germline ends. The CDR3 reads CAISAGGAGNSPLHF. The CDR3 DNA follows: TGTGCCATCAGTGCCGGGGGGGCGGGTAATTCACCCCTCCACTTT.

This chain connects TRBV18 to TRBJ2-2; possibly TRBD1 for D (5 bases). The CDR3 consists of 15 residues. V dropped 3 bases and J dropped 0 bases, with 8 bases sitting between them. The germline gives CDR1 KGHSH, CDR2 LQKENI. The CDR3, as DNA: TGTGCCAGCTCACCCTTACAGGCGAACACCGGGGAGCTGTTTTTT. Its protein is CASSPLQANTGELFF.

The V gene is TRBV5-4, the J gene TRBJ1-6; TRBD1 is a possible D gene (5 bases). This CDR3 is built from 15 residues. CDR1 is SGHNT and CDR2 is YYREEE in the germline V gene (reference sequence). Trimming removed 0 bases from V and 7 bases from J, with 11 bases in between. CDR3 DNA sequence: TGTGCCAGCAGCTTGGCTTCAGGGCCAAATTCACCCCTCCACTTT. Residues: CASSLASGPNSPLHF.

The J gene is TRBJ2-1, the V gene TRBV27; the match to TRBD2 covers 13 bases. The length of the CDR3 is 15 residues. Germline values: CDR1 MNHEY, CDR2 SMNVEV (reference sequence). After removal of 5 bases from V and 9 bases from J, the junction contained 7 bases not matched to a gene. DNA for the CDR3: TGTGCCAGCAGTGCCGGACTAGCGGGGGCTCTTGAGCAGTTCTTC. It specifies CASSAGLAGALEQFF.

This chain uses TRBV7-9 with TRBJ2-5; D is possibly TRBD1 (5 bases). In germline, CDR1 is SEHNR, CDR2 FQNEAQ (reference sequence). The CDR3 loop spans 15 amino acids. V was clipped by 0 bases and J by 2 bases, with 10 bases between them. CDR3 loop: CASSLARQGQETQYF. The CDR3 nucleotides read TGTGCCAGCAGCTTAGCCAGGCAGGGACAAGAGACCCAGTACTTC.

J is TRBJ1-1 and V is TRBV5-1; D is ambiguous. The germline CDR1 and CDR2 sequences are SGHRS and YFSETQ. Trimming shortened V by 2 bases and J by 0 bases, and 8 bases separated the two germline ends. The CDR3 loop spans 14 amino acids. Here the CDR3 DNA reads TGCGCCAGCAGCTTCTCGTCTATGAACACTGAAGCTTTCTTT. Protein sequence: CASSFSSMNTEAFF.

This chain uses TRBV12-3 or TRBV12-4 with TRBJ1-5; 7 bases line up with TRBD1. V trimming: 6 bases; J trimming: 7 bases; junction bases outside the gene matches: 6. The CDR3 sequence is 13 residues long. Written as DNA, the CDR3 is TGTGCCAGCAGGAGGGGGCTGGGGCAGCCCCAGCATTTT. Protein: CASRRGLGQPQHF.

The chain carries TRBV29-1 and TRBJ1-1; TRBD1 aligns across 8 bases. The J segment lost 5 bases and the V segment lost 1 base, leaving 9 bases of the junction unmatched. The germline V gene has CDR1 SQVTM and CDR2 ANQGSEA. There are 15 residues in the CDR3. CDR3 nucleotide sequence: TGCAGCGTTGAAGCCAGGGGGCTGTATAGGACTGAAGCTTTCTTT. As protein: CSVEARGLYRTEAFF. The full variable domain, completed using reference TRBV29-1 and TRBJ1-1, is SAVISQKPSRDICQRGTSLTIQCQVDSQVTMMFWYRQQPGQSLTLIATANQGSEATYESGFVIDKFPISRPNLTFSTLTVSNMSPEDSSIYLCSVEARGLYRTEAFFGQGTRLTVV.

The rearrangement joins TRBV5-5 to TRBJ1-5; D gene uncertain. CDR3 length equals 13 residues. V lost 3 bases and J 4 bases, leaving 8 bases between the germline ends. Germline CDR1 is SGHKS and CDR2 is YYEKEE (reference sequence). CDR3 protein: CASSSGWNQPQHF. The CDR3 coding sequence is TGTGCCAGCAGCTCCGGGTGGAATCAGCCCCAGCATTTT.

This chain links TRBV10-3 with TRBJ2-7, with 7 bases fitting TRBD2. After removal of 6 bases from V and 6 bases from J, the junction contained 11 bases not matched to a gene. The CDR3 consists of 14 residues. Germline V gene data show CDR1 as ENHRY and CDR2 as SYGVKD. This chain's CDR3 is CAIRAGDPTCEQYF. CDR3 sequence (DNA): TGTGCCATCAGGGCGGGGGACCCTACCTGCGAGCAGTACTTC.

The chain carries TRBV5-1 and TRBJ2-7, with TRBD2 matching 11 bases. CDR1 is SGHRS and CDR2 is YFSETQ in the germline V gene. This CDR3 comprises 14 residues. The junction had 5 bases not matched to a gene; V was cut back by 5 bases and J by 4 bases. CDR3 loop: CASRTGTSGYEQYF. In nucleotides, the CDR3 is TGCGCCAGCAGAACCGGGACTAGCGGTTACGAGCAGTACTTC.

The rearrangement links TRBV12-3 or TRBV12-4 to TRBJ2-5; D gene ambiguous. The CDR3 extends over 12 amino acids. V lost 4 bases and J lost 5, with 8 bases in between. The CDR3 here is CASSSWLETQYF. CDR3 in DNA: TGTGCCAGCAGTTCGTGGCTGGAGACCCAGTACTTC.

The sample holds a few counts of this clone. J is TRBJ1-4 and V is TRBV6-5, with a weak D call TRBD1 (6 bases). Trimming cost V 7 bases and J 4 bases, with 13 bases left between them. This CDR3 contains 14 residues. Germline CDR1 MNHEY, CDR2 SVGAGI. In nucleotides, the CDR3 is TGTGCCAGCAAATCTGGGGGCGTTAATGAAAAACTGTTTTTT. This gives the protein CASKSGGVNEKLFF.

This chain uses TRBV4-1 with TRBJ1-1; tentatively, D is TRBD1 (5 bases). Germline values: CDR1 MGHRA, CDR2 YSYEKL. This CDR3 has 14 residues. V lost 3 bases and J 2 bases, leaving 10 bases between the germline ends. The CDR3 protein is CASSHLGLNTEAFF. In nucleotides, the CDR3 is TGCGCCAGCAGCCATCTGGGACTCAACACTGAAGCTTTCTTT.